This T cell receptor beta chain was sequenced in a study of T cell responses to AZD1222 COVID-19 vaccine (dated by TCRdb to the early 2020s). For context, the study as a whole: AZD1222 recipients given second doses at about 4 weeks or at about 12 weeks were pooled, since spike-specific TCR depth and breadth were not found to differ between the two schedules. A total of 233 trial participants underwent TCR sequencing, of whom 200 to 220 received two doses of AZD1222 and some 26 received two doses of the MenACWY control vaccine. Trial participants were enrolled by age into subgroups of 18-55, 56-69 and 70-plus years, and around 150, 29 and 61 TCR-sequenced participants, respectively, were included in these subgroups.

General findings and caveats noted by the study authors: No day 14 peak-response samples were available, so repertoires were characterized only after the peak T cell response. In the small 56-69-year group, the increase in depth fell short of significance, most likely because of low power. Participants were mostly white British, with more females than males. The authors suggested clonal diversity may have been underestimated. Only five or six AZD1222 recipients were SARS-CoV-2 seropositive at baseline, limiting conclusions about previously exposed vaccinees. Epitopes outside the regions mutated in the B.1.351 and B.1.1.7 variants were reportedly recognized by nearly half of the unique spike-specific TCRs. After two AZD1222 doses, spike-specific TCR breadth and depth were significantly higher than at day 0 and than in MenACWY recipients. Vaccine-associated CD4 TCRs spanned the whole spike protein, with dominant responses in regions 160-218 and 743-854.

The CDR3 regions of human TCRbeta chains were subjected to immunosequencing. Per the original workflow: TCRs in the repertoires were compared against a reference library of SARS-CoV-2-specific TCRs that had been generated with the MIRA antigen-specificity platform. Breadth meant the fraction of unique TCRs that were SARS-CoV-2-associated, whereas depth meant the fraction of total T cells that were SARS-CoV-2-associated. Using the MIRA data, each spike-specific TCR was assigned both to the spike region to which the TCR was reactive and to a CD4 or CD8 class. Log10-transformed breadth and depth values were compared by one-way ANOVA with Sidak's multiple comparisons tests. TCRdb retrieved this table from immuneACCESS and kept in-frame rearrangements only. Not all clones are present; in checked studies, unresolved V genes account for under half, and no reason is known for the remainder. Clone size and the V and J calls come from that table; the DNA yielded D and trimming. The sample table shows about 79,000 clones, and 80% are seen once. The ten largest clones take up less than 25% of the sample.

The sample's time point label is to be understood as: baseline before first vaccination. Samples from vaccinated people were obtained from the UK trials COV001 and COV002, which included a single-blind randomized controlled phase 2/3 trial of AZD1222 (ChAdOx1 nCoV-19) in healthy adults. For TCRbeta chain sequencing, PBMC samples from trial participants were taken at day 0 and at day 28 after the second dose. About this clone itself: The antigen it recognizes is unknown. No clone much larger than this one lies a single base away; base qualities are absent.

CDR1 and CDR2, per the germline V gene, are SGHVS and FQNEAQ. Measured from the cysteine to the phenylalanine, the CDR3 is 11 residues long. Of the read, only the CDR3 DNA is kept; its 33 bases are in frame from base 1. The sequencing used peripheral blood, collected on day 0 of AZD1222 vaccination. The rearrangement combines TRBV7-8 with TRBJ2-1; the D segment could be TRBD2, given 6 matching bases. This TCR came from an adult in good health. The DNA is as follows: TGTGCGTCTGCGGGGCGGGGCGAGCAGTTCTTC. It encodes CASAGRGEQFF.